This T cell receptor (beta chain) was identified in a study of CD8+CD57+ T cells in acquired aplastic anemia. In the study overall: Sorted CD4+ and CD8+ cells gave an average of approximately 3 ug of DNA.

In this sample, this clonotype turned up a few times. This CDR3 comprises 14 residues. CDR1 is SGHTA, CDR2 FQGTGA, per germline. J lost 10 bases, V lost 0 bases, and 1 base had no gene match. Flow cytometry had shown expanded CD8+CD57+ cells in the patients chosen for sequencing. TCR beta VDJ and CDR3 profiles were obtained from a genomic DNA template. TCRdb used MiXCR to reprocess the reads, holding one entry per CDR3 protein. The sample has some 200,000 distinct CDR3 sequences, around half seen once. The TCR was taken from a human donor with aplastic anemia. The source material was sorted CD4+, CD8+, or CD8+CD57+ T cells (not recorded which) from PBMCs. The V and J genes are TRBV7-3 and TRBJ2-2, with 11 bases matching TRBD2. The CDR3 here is CASSLTTSGEELFF. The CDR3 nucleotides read TGTGCCAGCAGCTTAACGACTAGCGGGGAGGAGCTGTTTTTT.